The sequence of this T cell receptor (beta chain) was determined in a study of blood T cell repertoires in COVID-19. Trimming at V came to 2 bases and at J to 11 bases, leaving 6 bases not matched to a gene. The CDR3 length is 14 residues. CDR1 is MNHEY and CDR2 is SVGEGT in the germline V gene. As handled by the study authors: Reference gene primer amplification in the assay estimated nucleated cell counts. Libraries were prepared by immunoSEQ multiplex PCR; TCRdb keeps only in-frame clonotypes and omits some of them. From that table come the V and J calls and clone size; the DNA was used to work out D and trimming. The repertoire holds roughly 350,000 clones, with around 91% as singletons.

The sequenced material came from peripheral blood. This chain links TRBV6-2 or TRBV6-3 with TRBJ2-4, with 10 bases that match TRBD2. The TCR comes from a woman aged 18 to 35 who had recovered from COVID-19. DNA for the CDR3: TGTGCCAGCAGTTACCTCCAAGGGACTAGCGTTCAGTACTTC. Protein sequence: CASSYLQGTSVQYF.